A selection of T cell receptor beta chains follows, all from one sample in a study of human CD8 memory T cell subsets. TCRdb reprocessed the 5' RACE reads and reports one entry per CDR3 protein, with no DNA. Its table lists some 5,400 distinct CDR3 sequences. Input material: CD8+ effector memory T cells (TEM) sorted from PBMCs. The origin of the receptors is a human donor in good health. The CDR3 runs from the conserved cysteine through the conserved F or W. The order of the fields is V gene, clone size, J gene, CDR3 protein. Clone size is given for some rows only: seen once, a few or many times, or a class if the clone is expanded.

TRBV7-2	.	TRBJ2-5	CASSLEGGQETQYF
TRBV7-2	.	TRBJ2-5	CASSLGPVKETQYF
TRBV7-3	.	TRBJ2-5	CASSPAGYQETQYF
TRBV28	.	TRBJ2-7	CASSWDRAAFSYEQYF
TRBV28	.	TRBJ2-7	CASSFQGRYEQYF
TRBV20-1	.	TRBJ2-7	CSALSGKGYEQYF
TRBV7-8	.	TRBJ2-3	CASSLAADTQYF
TRBV12-3/TRBV12-4	.	TRBJ2-7	CASSSPGTGTYEQYF
TRBV6-6	.	TRBJ2-1	CASGGETYNEQFF
TRBV27	.	TRBJ2-7	CASSRNPITPGQYF
TRBV9	medium-sized	TRBJ2-5	CASSVDLGEETQYF
TRBV11-3	.	TRBJ2-7	CASSPRGAGAYEQYF
TRBV9	.	TRBJ1-4	CASSATEEKLFF
TRBV12-3/TRBV12-4	medium-sized	TRBJ2-2	CASSLGVGELFF
TRBV19	.	TRBJ2-1	CASSGLDAFYNEQFF
TRBV3-1	medium-sized	TRBJ2-2	CASSQGHTYTGELFF
TRBV6-1	.	TRBJ2-2	CASSEPSGYPGELFF
TRBV9	.	TRBJ2-2	CASSPRLADVTGELFF
TRBV9	.	TRBJ2-7	CASSPPGSGEQYF
TRBV7-3	.	TRBJ1-5	CASSMDRNQPQHF
TRBV7-2	.	TRBJ2-4	CASSFGQGGNIQYF
TRBV19	.	TRBJ2-7	CASSWGTGDYEQYF
TRBV12-3/TRBV12-4	.	TRBJ2-5	CASRGQGHRETQYF
TRBV30	.	TRBJ2-1	CAWRTGVSYNEQFF
TRBV20-1	.	TRBJ1-5	CSAMEGYGNQPQHF
TRBV20-1	medium-sized	TRBJ2-1	CSAGTGGGIGYEQFF
TRBV28	.	TRBJ2-7	CASSLGSGRALVYEQYF
TRBV11-2	.	TRBJ1-1	CASSLPGGSTEAFF
TRBV2	.	TRBJ1-2	CASSEFGTANYGYTF
TRBV20-1	medium-sized	TRBJ2-7	CSASAGTNSYEQYF
TRBV19	.	TRBJ2-2	CASSIFLHTGELFF
TRBV5-1	large	TRBJ1-5	CASSSTGHSNQPQHF
TRBV27	.	TRBJ2-7	CASSLGDGPYEQYF
TRBV20-1	.	TRBJ2-3	CSARDYFADTQYF
TRBV6-2/TRBV6-3	.	TRBJ2-5	CASSYSAGGLQETQYF
TRBV5-4	medium-sized	TRBJ2-3	CASSLDNTDTQYF
TRBV9	.	TRBJ1-1	CASSTQQGVNTEAFF
TRBV7-9	medium-sized	TRBJ2-1	CASSLVVSDYSYNEQFF
TRBV7-2	.	TRBJ1-2	CASSFTDSVNYGYTF
TRBV4-2	medium-sized	TRBJ2-1	CASSHRDNEQFF
TRBV9	.	TRBJ2-1	CASSDFSYNEQFF
TRBV7-6	.	TRBJ2-3	CASSRSPSDTQYF
TRBV27	.	TRBJ2-2	CASSTGANTGELFF
TRBV10-1	.	TRBJ2-5	CASSESLAEETQYF
TRBV28	.	TRBJ1-5	CASSSIRGDQPQHF
TRBV14	.	TRBJ2-5	CASSQLDNQETQYF
TRBV7-2	medium-sized	TRBJ2-3	CASSLGQGTDTQYF
TRBV5-4	.	TRBJ2-7	CASSLGRTGVDEQYF
TRBV7-8	.	TRBJ2-2	CASSFTSGGAAGTGELFF